This T cell receptor beta chain was captured in a study of blood T cells in healthy people across ages (dated by TCRdb to the mid-2010s). With respect to the entire study: In model experiments, roughly one uniquely barcoded TCR beta cDNA molecule per two T cells was captured by template switching. Four age groups were formed from the donors: young (average approximately 17 years), middle-aged (approximately 41), aged (about 62) and long-lived (more than 75). Donors of different ages were randomly distributed across sequencing lanes to avoid experimental bias. The study analyzed two additional independent replicas of 1 million unique cDNA reads from the same blood draw for two donors, one aged 18 to 29 and one aged 80 or older. Age-related changes in TCR beta repertoire diversity were measured in the study by deep sequencing normalized with unique cDNA molecular identifiers. The full study reports these points: Total diversity estimates from one million sequenced T cells were considered lower bounds and underestimates. Because profiling used bulk unsorted PBMCs, naive and antigen-experienced compartments could not be compared conclusively. There was a strong correlation between observed TCR beta diversity and the percentage of naive T cells measured by flow cytometry. The long-lived group showed more naive CD4+ T cells, fewer expanded clones and increased TCR diversity than the aged group, suggesting age selection. Because donor CMV infection status was unknown, age-related changes in expanded clonotypes were potentially confounded. As age increased, observed TCR beta diversity per million T cells dropped in a roughly linear way, and a significant reduction was already evident by age about 36.

This clonotype was found a few times. There is no known antigen for this receptor. No per-base quality is available; no much larger clone lies one base away. The germline V gene supplies CDR1 SGHRS and CDR2 YFSETQ. The CDR3, cysteine through phenylalanine, is 15 amino acids long. The retained sequence is limited to the CDR3, 45 bases, with the frame set at the first base. V is clipped by 5 bases and J by 8 bases, and the sequence between their germline boundaries is 20 bases long. Libraries were built with 5' RACE. Instrument used: Illumina HiSeq 2500. A second PCR of about 6 to 12 cycles was run with a J-beta primer mix and a sample-barcoded 5' primer. Each TCR beta cDNA molecule received a unique molecular identifier from a template-switch 5' adaptor carrying 12 random nucleotides. Each sample yielded at least 2.5 million CDR3-containing paired-end reads. The Mint cDNA synthesis kit, primed by a TRBC-specific oligonucleotide, was used to synthesize first-strand cDNA from all RNA. Following uracil-DNA glycosylase treatment, a first 18-cycle PCR with universal primers M1SS and BC2_uni_R was performed on all cDNA. The authors' analysis ran thus. For normalization, 1 million high-quality reads were randomly selected from each sample, with every read carrying a distinct molecular identifier. Instead of being binned into consensus sequences, reads with shared molecular identifiers were discarded. MiTCR, set to a Q25 quality threshold and the strictest error-elimination algorithm, was used for CDR3 identification, clonotype clustering and error correction. A nonparametric unseen species model with Euler transformation was used to estimate lower-bound total TCR beta diversity. TCRdb passed the public sequencing reads through fastp at Q25 and MiXCR, retaining productive beta sequences. Every CDR3 protein is listed once, alongside the most common genes and DNA of its rows. The V and J calls reflect TCRdb's pipeline rather than the authors' work. The sample data list about 1.7 million distinct CDR3 sequences, and approximately 28% of these were observed just once. The ten largest make up less than 9.5% of the sample.

Systemically healthy Caucasian individuals from Russia, some 36 in total and aged 6 to 90 years, were included as donors. Approximately 10 milliliters of peripheral blood were collected from each donor into EDTA-treated Vacutainer tubes. Ficoll-Paque density-gradient centrifugation was used to isolate PBMCs, with at least 6 million obtained per sample. Total RNA was extracted from PBMCs with Trizol reagent, with at least 5 micrograms obtained per sample. Naive CD45RAhigh/CD27high T cell percentages were measured by flow cytometry on a PBMC aliquot from every donor. The chain couples TRBV5-1 to TRBJ2-1; TRBD2 is possibly the D segment (5 matching bases). The TCR comes from a woman in her thirties in good health. The sequenced sample was blood. The DNA is as follows: TGCGCCAGCAGGGGCGACGCGGGTCCCACACATGAGCAGTTCTTC. The translation is CASRGDAGPTHEQFF.